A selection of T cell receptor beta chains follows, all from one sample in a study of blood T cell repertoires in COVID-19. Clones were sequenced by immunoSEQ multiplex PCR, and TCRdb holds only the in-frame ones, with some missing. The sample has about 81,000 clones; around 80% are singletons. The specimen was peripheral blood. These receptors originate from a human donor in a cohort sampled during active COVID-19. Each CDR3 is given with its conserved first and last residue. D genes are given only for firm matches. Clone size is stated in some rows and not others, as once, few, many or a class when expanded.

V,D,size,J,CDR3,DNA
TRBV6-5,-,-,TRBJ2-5,CASSFSAGSGSTQYF,TGTGCCAGCAGTTTCAGCGCGGGGTCGGGGTCGACCCAGTACTTC
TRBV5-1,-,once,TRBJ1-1,CASTRFGAENTEAFF,TGCGCCAGCACCCGGTTTGGGGCGGAGAACACTGAAGCTTTCTTT
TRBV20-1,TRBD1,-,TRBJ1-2,CSATDRGRKNYGYTF,TGCAGTGCTACTGACAGGGGGCGGAAAAACTATGGCTACACCTTC
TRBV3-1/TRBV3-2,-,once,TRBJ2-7,CASSQGLGALGEQYF,TGTGCCAGCAGCCAAGGCTTAGGGGCTTTGGGAGAGCAGTACTTC
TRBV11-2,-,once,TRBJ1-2,CASSAGYGYTF,TGTGCCAGCAGCGCAGGATATGGCTACACCTTC
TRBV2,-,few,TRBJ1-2,CASSWMGTKDGYTF,TGTGCCAGCAGCTGGATGGGCACGAAGGATGGCTACACCTTC
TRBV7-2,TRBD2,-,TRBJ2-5,CASSNGGLAGEETQYF,TGTGCCAGCAGCAACGGCGGACTAGCGGGGGAGGAGACCCAGTACTTC
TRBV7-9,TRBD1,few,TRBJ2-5,CASSTGSRETQYF,TGTGCCAGCTCGACAGGGAGTCGCGAGACCCAGTACTTC
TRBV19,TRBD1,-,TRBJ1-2,CASSPTEQGGYGYTF,TGTGCCAGTAGTCCCACCGAACAGGGGGGCTATGGCTACACCTTC
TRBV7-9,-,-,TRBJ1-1,CASSLGLGGGTEAFF,TGTGCCAGCAGCCTCGGCCTCGGTGGAGGCACTGAAGCTTTCTTT
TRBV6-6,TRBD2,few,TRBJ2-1,CASSYGAGGHNEQFF,TGTGCCAGCAGTTACGGGGCGGGGGGACACAATGAGCAGTTCTTC
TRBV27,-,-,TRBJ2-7,CASSLQNRDFYEQYF,TGTGCCAGCAGTTTACAGAACCGGGATTTTTACGAGCAGTACTTC
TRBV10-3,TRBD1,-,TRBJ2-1,CAISGPGGGDPFF,TGTGCCATCAGTGGTCCAGGGGGCGGGGATCCGTTCTTC
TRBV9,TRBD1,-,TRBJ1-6,CASSVGQGNSPLHF,TGTGCCAGCAGCGTTGGACAGGGGAATTCACCCCTCCACTTT
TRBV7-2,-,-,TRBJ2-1,CASNENTYNEQFF,TGTGCCAGCAATGAGAATACCTACAATGAGCAGTTCTTC
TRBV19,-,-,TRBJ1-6,CASSTLGQNSPLHF,TGTGCCAGTAGTACCCTAGGACAGAATTCACCCCTCCACTTT
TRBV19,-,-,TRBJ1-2,CASSLASGIGYGYTF,TGTGCCAGTAGTCTCGCCTCGGGGATCGGCTATGGCTACACCTTC
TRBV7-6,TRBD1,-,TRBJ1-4,CASSLGGGSTNEKLFF,TGTGCCAGCAGCTTAGGAGGGGGCTCAACTAATGAAAAACTGTTTTTT
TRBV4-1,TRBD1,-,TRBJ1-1,CASSPSQGESEAFF,TGCGCCAGCAGCCCCTCCCAGGGGGAGTCTGAAGCTTTCTTT
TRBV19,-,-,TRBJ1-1,CASSIQGLNTEAFF,TGTGCCAGTAGTATCCAAGGACTTAACACTGAAGCTTTCTTT
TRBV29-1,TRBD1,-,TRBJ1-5,CSVRGGGRSQHF,TGCAGCGTTAGAGGGGGCGGTCGGAGCCAGCATTTT
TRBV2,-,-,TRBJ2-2,CASSEQVGEAGELFF,TGTGCCAGCAGTGAACAGGTGGGGGAGGCCGGGGAGCTGTTTTTT
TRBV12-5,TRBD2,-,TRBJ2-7,CASGDALAGGTSYEQYF,TGTGCTAGTGGTGACGCCTTAGCGGGGGGGACCTCCTACGAGCAGTACTTC
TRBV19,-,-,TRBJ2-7,CASSIGQLSYEQYF,TGTGCCAGTAGTATCGGACAGCTCTCCTACGAGCAGTACTTC
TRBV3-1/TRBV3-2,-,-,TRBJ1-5,CASSQATWGGNNQPQHF,TGTGCCAGCAGCCAAGCCACCTGGGGGGGAAACAATCAGCCCCAGCATTTT
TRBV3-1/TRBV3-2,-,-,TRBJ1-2,CASSDTNYGYTF,TGTGCCAGCTCCGACACAAACTATGGCTACACCTTC
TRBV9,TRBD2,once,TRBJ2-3,CASSAERGTSTDTQYF,TGTGCCAGCAGCGCGGAGCGGGGAACTAGCACAGATACGCAGTATTTT
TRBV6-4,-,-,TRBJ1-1,CASSDSAGVTEAFF,TGTGCCAGCAGTGACTCAGCTGGTGTCACTGAAGCTTTCTTT
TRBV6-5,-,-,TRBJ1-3,CASSLGRAGNTIYF,TGTGCCAGCAGCTTAGGGAGAGCCGGAAACACCATATATTTT
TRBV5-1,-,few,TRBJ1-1,CASSSDGGGTEAFF,TGCGCCAGCAGCTCAGACGGCGGGGGTACTGAAGCTTTCTTT
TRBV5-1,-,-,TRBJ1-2,CASSLVQGGDYGYTF,TGCGCCAGCAGCTTGGTTCAGGGTGGAGACTATGGCTACACCTTC